Listed below are T cell receptor beta chains from one sample, sequenced in a study of OX40 agonist ivuxolimab in advanced cancers. Clones were sequenced by immunoSEQ multiplex PCR, and TCRdb holds only the in-frame ones, with some missing. The sample lists about 73,000 clones, 86% seen once, with approximately 0.66% in the top ten. The sequencing used CD4+ or CD8+ T cells sorted from blood, collected in a trial of the OX40 agonist ivuxolimab. The receptors were gathered from an adult with an advanced solid tumor such as melanoma, head and neck, liver or kidney cancer. CDR3s include the opening cysteine and the closing phenylalanine or tryptophan. The D gene is left open where the match is weak. Only part of the rows carry a size: once, few, many, or a class if the clone is expanded.

TRBV5-1	TRBJ1-6	.	.	TGCGCCAGCAGCTTGGCCGTGAATTCACCCCTCCACTTT	CASSLAVNSPLHF
TRBV18	TRBJ1-2	.	.	TGTGCCAGCTCACCTGACGGGGGATCCGCCTATGGCTACACCTTC	CASSPDGGSAYGYTF
TRBV7-3	TRBJ2-7	few	.	TGTGCCAGCAGCCTGAATCCCGGGACTGCCTACGAGCAGTACTTC	CASSLNPGTAYEQYF
TRBV5-1	TRBJ2-2	.	.	TGCGCCAGCAGCCTAACGGGACTCTTGAACACCGGGGAGCTGTTTTTT	CASSLTGLLNTGELFF
TRBV6-1	TRBJ1-1	few	.	TGTGCCAGCAGTGAATTAGGGGGGGGTGAAGCTTTCTTT	CASSELGGGEAFF
TRBV29-1	TRBJ2-5	.	.	TGCAGCGTGGAAGAACCCCCGGGACGCTCCGGGACCCAGTACTTC	CSVEEPPGRSGTQYF
TRBV5-1	TRBJ2-7	.	TRBD2	TGCGCCAGCAGCTTGGAAGCGGGGCCCTCCTACGAGCAGTACTTC	CASSLEAGPSYEQYF
TRBV29-1	TRBJ1-2	.	.	TGCAGCGTTGAGGGGTGGACTAACTATGGCTACACCTTC	CSVEGWTNYGYTF
TRBV10-3	TRBJ2-1	.	.	TGTGCCATCAGTGAGTCGAATCGTTTGGGGGGAGAGCAGTTCTTC	CAISESNRLGGEQFF
TRBV28	TRBJ1-1	.	.	TGTGCCAGCAGTTCCGTAGTAAAGGTCGCTGAAGCTTTCTTT	CASSSVVKVAEAFF
TRBV6-5	TRBJ2-7	few	TRBD2	TGTGCCAACCAGACTAGCGGGGTTTCCTACGAGCAGTACTTC	CANQTSGVSYEQYF
TRBV28	TRBJ1-2	.	TRBD1	TGTGCCAGCAGGCACGGGACAGCTATTAACTATGGCTACACCTTC	CASRHGTAINYGYTF
TRBV18	TRBJ1-5	.	TRBD1	TGTGCCAGCTCACCACAGGCCGGGACAGGGGGAGATCAGCCCCAGCATTTT	CASSPQAGTGGDQPQHF
TRBV5-4	TRBJ2-7	.	.	TGTGCCAGCAGGCCCCAGACAGGCGAGCAGTACTTC	CASRPQTGEQYF
TRBV28	TRBJ1-5	once	.	TGTGCCAGCAGGGTGACTGAAGGGAGCAACAATCAGCCCCAGCATTTT	CASRVTEGSNNQPQHF
TRBV19	TRBJ1-5	.	TRBD1	TGTGCCAGTAATAACAGGGGGTGGGATCAGCCCCAGCATTTT	CASNNRGWDQPQHF
TRBV9	TRBJ2-5	.	TRBD2	TGTGCCAGCAGCCCACCAGCGGGAGGGTACCAAGAGACCCAGTACTTC	CASSPPAGGYQETQYF
TRBV27	TRBJ2-7	.	TRBD2	TGTGCCAGCAGTCCCCCCTCCCCGGGACTAGCGGGACGTGGGGTCTACGAGCAGTACTTC	CASSPPSPGLAGRGVYEQYF
TRBV19	TRBJ1-5	.	.	TGTGCCAGTAGGAGAGACAGACAAAATCAGCCCCAGCATTTT	CASRRDRQNQPQHF
TRBV19	TRBJ2-1	.	TRBD2	TGTGCCAGTAGCGGACTAGCGGGAGGCCATGAGCAGTTCTTC	CASSGLAGGHEQFF
TRBV7-8	TRBJ2-7	.	.	TGTGCCAGCAGCTTAATTGCAGGGCACGAGCAGTACTTC	CASSLIAGHEQYF
TRBV30	TRBJ1-3	.	.	TGTGCCTGGAGTGCAAAGGGACCGCGAAACACCATATATTTT	CAWSAKGPRNTIYF
TRBV6-5	TRBJ2-7	.	.	TGTGCCAGCAGTTACGGGGGGAAGTGGTACTTC	CASSYGGKWYF
TRBV4-3	TRBJ2-6	.	.	TGCGCCAGCAGCCAATTTGGGGGGGCCAACGTCCTGACTTTC	CASSQFGGANVLTF